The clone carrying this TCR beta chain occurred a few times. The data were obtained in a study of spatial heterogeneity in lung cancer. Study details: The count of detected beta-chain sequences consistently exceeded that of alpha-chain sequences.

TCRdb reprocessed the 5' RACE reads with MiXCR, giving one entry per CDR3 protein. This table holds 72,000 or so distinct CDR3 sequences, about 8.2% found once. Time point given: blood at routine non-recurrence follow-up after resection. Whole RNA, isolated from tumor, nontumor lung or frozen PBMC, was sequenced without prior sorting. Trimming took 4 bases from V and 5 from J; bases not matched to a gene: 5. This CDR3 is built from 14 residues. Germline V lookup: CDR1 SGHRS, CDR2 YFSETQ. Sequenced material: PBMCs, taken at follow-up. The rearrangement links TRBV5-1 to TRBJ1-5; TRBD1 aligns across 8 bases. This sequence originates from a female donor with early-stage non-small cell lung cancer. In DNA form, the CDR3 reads TGCGCCAGCAGCCTGGACAGGGAGGATCAGCCCCAGCATTTT. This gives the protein CASSLDREDQPQHF.